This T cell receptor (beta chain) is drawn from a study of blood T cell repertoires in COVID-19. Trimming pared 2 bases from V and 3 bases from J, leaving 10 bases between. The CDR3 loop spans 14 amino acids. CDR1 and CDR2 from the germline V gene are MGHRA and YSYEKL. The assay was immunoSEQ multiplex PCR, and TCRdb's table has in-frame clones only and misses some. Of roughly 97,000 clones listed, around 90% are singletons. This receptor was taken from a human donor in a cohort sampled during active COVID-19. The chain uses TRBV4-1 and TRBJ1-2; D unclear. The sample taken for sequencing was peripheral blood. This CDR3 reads CASSQPDSHYGYTF. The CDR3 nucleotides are TGCGCCAGCAGCCAACCGGACTCGCACTATGGCTACACCTTC.